This T cell receptor (beta chain) was captured in a study of CD8 T cells in acute hepatitis C reinfection. The table came from immunoSEQ multiplex PCR; TCRdb's copy has only in-frame clones and leaves some out. The table shows over 35,000 clones, with approximately 90% occurring only once. This sample's time point: naive CD8 control sorted from an acute-time-point sample. Trimming pared 4 bases from V and 1 base from J, leaving 14 bases between. Germline V gene lookup returns CDR1 SGHKS and CDR2 YYEKEE (reference sequence). CDR3 length: 15 amino acids. This sequence joins TRBV5-5 and TRBJ2-5; D may be TRBD1 (6 bases). This receptor was identified in a man under 40 with chronic hepatitis C. Sequencing was performed on naive CD8+ T cells from PBMCs. CDR3: CASSGRTELQETQYF. For the CDR3, the DNA is TGTGCCAGCAGCGGAAGGACAGAGCTCCAAGAGACCCAGTACTTC.